A single T cell receptor beta chain is shown here with its context. This sample was taken from a study of blood T cell repertoires in COVID-19. About the research overall: Some COVID-19 samples were acute and others convalescent; all came from the United States, Italy and Spain. From T cells, B-cell-depleted T cells, or PBMCs came the material, which was cDNA or gDNA.

In the authors' methods: The assay estimated nucleated cells by amplifying reference gene primers. TCRdb keeps only in-frame clones here, not all; method: immunoSEQ multiplex PCR. D and trimming come from the DNA, and the V and J calls and clone size come from that table. This sample has over 200,000 clones; approximately 84% occur once, and the top ten carry roughly 7%. V shed 4 bases, J shed 4 bases, and the junction held 12 bases outside the gene matches. From germline, CDR1 is SGHRS and CDR2 YFSETQ. The CDR3 length is 16 residues. Sequencing was carried out using peripheral blood. The receptor's source is an elderly woman with COVID-19, enrolled during active disease. This chain uses TRBV5-1 with TRBJ2-5, with TRBD1 matching 8 bases. CDR3 in amino acids: CASSIGPQGAGETQYF. DNA of the CDR3: TGCGCCAGCAGCATCGGGCCCCAGGGGGCGGGAGAGACCCAGTACTTC.